Shown below are 9 T cell receptor beta chains from a single sample sequenced in a study of blood T cell repertoires in COVID-19. TCRdb's copy holds only in-frame clones and misses some; the assay was immunoSEQ multiplex PCR. Counted here are approximately 120,000 clones, about 88% occurring once; the ten biggest clones make up 0.95% to 1.5%. The sample consisted of peripheral blood. The source is a woman older than 75 with acute or convalescent COVID-19.

Only one count was recorded for this clone. The chain uses TRBV12-3 or TRBV12-4 and TRBJ1-2; tentative D call: TRBD1 (5 bases). V was cut by 6 bases and J by 2 bases, with 10 bases left in between. The CDR3 runs to 13 residues. The CDR3 reads CASRDDSNYGYTF. CDR3 DNA: TGTGCCAGCAGGGACGACAGCAACTATGGCTACACCTTC.

V is TRBV7-6 and J is TRBJ2-2; TRBD1 aligns across 8 bases. CDR3 length: 16 amino acids. The V gene's germline CDR1 is SGHVS and CDR2 FNYEAQ. The V and J ends lost 0 bases and 5 bases, in that order; junction bases with no gene match: 5. This chain's CDR3 is CASSLAQGAVTGELFF. CDR3 coding DNA: TGTGCCAGCAGCTTAGCTCAGGGGGCTGTTACCGGGGAGCTGTTTTTT.

As regards this clone: At the DNA level, this CDR3 is encoded by other sequences in the same sample as well. The chain recombines TRBV18 with TRBJ2-2; D perhaps matches TRBD1 (5 bases). Per germline, CDR1 KGHSH and CDR2 LQKENI. Trimming removed 1 base from V and 6 bases from J, with 6 bases in between. This CDR3 has 13 amino acids. CDR3 sequence: CASSPQGAGELFF. CDR3 nucleotides: TGTGCCAGCTCACCACAAGGGGCCGGGGAGCTGTTTTTT. The whole variable domain, remainder taken from reference TRBV18 and TRBJ2-2, is NAGVMQNPRHLVRRRGQEARLRCSPMKGHSHVYWYRQLPEEGLKFMVYLQKENIIDESGMPKERFSAEFPKEGPSILRIQQVVRGDSAAYFCASSPQGAGELFFGEGSRLTVL.

The chain combines TRBV5-1 with TRBJ1-5, with 9 bases lining up with TRBD1. CDR1 and CDR2 (germline): SGHRS, YFSETQ. This CDR3 has 15 amino acids. Germline trimming cut 4 bases from V and 6 bases from J; bases unmatched to any gene: 8. The CDR3 DNA sequence: TGCGCCAGCAGCCTGGGGACAGGGATGGGTCAGCCCCAGCATTTT. It yields the protein CASSLGTGMGQPQHF.

The chain couples TRBV5-1 to TRBJ1-1, with 9 bases lining up with TRBD1. Unmatched junction bases numbered 5, after V lost 0 bases and J lost 5 bases. This CDR3 region has 15 residues. CDR1 is SGHRS, CDR2 YFSETQ, per germline. The CDR3 bases are TGCGCCAGCAGCTTGGAGGTGACAGGGGGAACTGAAGCTTTCTTT. It is translated as CASSLEVTGGTEAFF.

The chain has TRBV27 and TRBJ1-5; D call uncertain. Trimming removed 6 bases at V and 9 bases at J, with 12 bases between. The CDR3 is 12 amino acids. Germline CDR1 reads MNHEY; CDR2 reads SMNVEV (reference sequence). CDR3 protein: CASSLTGGPQHF. DNA of the CDR3: TGTGCCAGCAGCCTAACCGGTGGGCCCCAGCATTTT.

The V gene is TRBV28, the J gene TRBJ1-2; D is perhaps TRBD1 (5 bases). The CDR3 has 14 residues. Germline lookup yields CDR1 MDHEN and CDR2 SYDVKM. V was shortened by 4 bases and J by 4 bases, with 13 bases between the two germline ends. CDR3 loop: CASSSAGTPYGYTF. CDR3 bases: TGTGCCAGCAGTTCCGCCGGGACTCCCTATGGCTACACCTTC.

V and J are TRBV18 and TRBJ1-5; possibly TRBD1 for D (6 bases). V was trimmed by 6 bases and J by 2 bases, leaving 14 bases between them. Germline loops: CDR1 KGHSH, CDR2 LQKENI. The CDR3 is 15 residues long. The CDR3 is CASSLQGFGNQPQHF. In DNA, the CDR3 is TGTGCCAGCTCGCTGCAGGGGTTCGGCAATCAGCCCCAGCATTTT.

This chain connects TRBV7-3 to TRBJ2-7, with D perhaps matching TRBD2 (5 bases). The CDR3 has 13 residues. CDR1 is SGHTA, CDR2 FQGTGA, per germline. V lost 3 bases to trimming and J lost 6 bases, with 12 bases between them. This CDR3 is CASSFQGGGEQYF. CDR3 nucleotides: TGTGCCAGCAGCTTTCAAGGCGGAGGCGAGCAGTACTTC.